The 13 T cell receptor beta chains below all came from one sample that was sequenced in a study of technical replicates of blood from a few donors. The assay was immunoSEQ multiplex PCR, and TCRdb's table has in-frame clones only and misses some. Found here are roughly 80,000 clones, 90% to 95% of them singletons; the top ten hold 0.25%. The sequenced material came from T cells isolated from PBMCs. Receptors were obtained from a human donor in good health.

V gene TRBV7-2 combines with J gene TRBJ2-3, with D possibly TRBD2 on 6 matching bases. The V end lost 0 bases, the J end lost 4 bases, and 14 bases lay between the germline ends. Germline values: CDR1 SGHTA, CDR2 FQGNSA. This CDR3 spans 16 amino acids. The CDR3 sequence: CASSLARGAVADTQYF. The CDR3 region has the DNA TGTGCCAGCAGCTTAGCTCGCGGGGCTGTCGCAGATACGCAGTATTTT.

The rearrangement links TRBV10-3 to TRBJ2-2, with 7 bases lining up with TRBD2. The V gene's germline CDR1 is ENHRY and CDR2 SYGVKD. This CDR3 has 16 amino acids. After removal of 4 bases from V and 2 bases from J, the junction contained 7 bases not matched to a gene. The CDR3 nucleotides read TGTGCCATCAGTGTCCGGCTAGCGGAAAACACCGGGGAGCTGTTTTTT. Encoded protein: CAISVRLAENTGELFF.

The chain is built from TRBV5-1 and TRBJ1-1; D may be TRBD1 (6 bases). Germline V gene lookup returns CDR1 SGHRS and CDR2 YFSETQ. Trimming removed 1 base at V and 5 bases at J, with 15 bases between. The CDR3 covers 15 residues. The CDR3 loop is CASSLRRGSGTEAFF. The CDR3 bases are TGCGCCAGCAGCTTGCGCAGGGGATCGGGAACTGAAGCTTTCTTT.

This sequence joins TRBV6-1 and TRBJ1-2; 8 nucleotides agree with TRBD1. Germline V lookup: CDR1 MNHNS, CDR2 SASEGT. The V gene end was trimmed by 2 bases and the J gene end by 4 bases; junction bases not matched to a gene: 9. The CDR3 is made up of 16 amino acids. CDR3 nucleotide sequence: TGTGCCAGCAGTGAACCCGTGGACAGGGCACGCTATGGCTACACCTTC. It yields the protein CASSEPVDRARYGYTF.

The V and J genes are TRBV15 and TRBJ2-6, with no clear D. The CDR3 is made up of 15 amino acids. Trimming took 2 bases from V and 0 from J, leaving 5 bases between them. Germline V CDR1 and CDR2: LNHNV, YYDKDF (reference sequence). This chain's CDR3 is CATSRTDSGANVLTF. The CDR3 DNA reads as TGTGCCACCAGCAGAACAGACTCTGGGGCCAACGTCCTGACTTTC. The full variable domain, with the rest looked up from reference TRBV15 and TRBJ2-6, is DAMVIQNPRYQVTQFGKPVTLSCSQTLNHNVMYWYQQKSSQAPKLLFHYYDKDFNNEADTPDNFQSRRPNTSFCFLDIRSPGLGDTAMYLCATSRTDSGANVLTFGAGSRLTVL.

The chain uses TRBV7-9 and TRBJ2-3, with a weak D call TRBD2 (5 bases). The CDR3 covers 16 residues. Germline assignment: CDR1 SEHNR and CDR2 FQNEAQ (reference sequence). V lost 0 bases, J lost 3 bases, and 13 bases lay in between. The CDR3 nucleotides are TGTGCCAGCAGCTTAGCGGGCGGTGGCGGGACAGATACGCAGTATTTT. Protein sequence: CASSLAGGGGTDTQYF.

This rearrangement joins TRBV6-6 to TRBJ2-7, with 7 bases identical to TRBD2. Germline V lookup: CDR1 MNHNY, CDR2 SVGAGI (reference sequence). The CDR3 has 16 amino acids. V lost 5 bases and J lost 1; bases outside the gene matches: 11. The CDR3 sequence: CASSPYPQGLSYEQYF. The CDR3 DNA reads as TGTGCCAGCAGTCCTTACCCCCAGGGACTATCCTACGAGCAGTACTTC.

This chain links TRBV9 with TRBJ1-1, with 9 bases that match TRBD1. The J segment lost 4 bases and the V segment lost 2 bases, leaving 6 bases of the junction unmatched. Looked up from germline, CDR1 is SGDLS and CDR2 is YYNGEE. There are 15 residues in the CDR3. The CDR3 loop is CASSVAQGAGTEAFF. CDR3 sequence (DNA): TGTGCCAGCAGCGTCGCACAGGGGGCGGGCACTGAAGCTTTCTTT.

This sequence joins TRBV5-1 and TRBJ2-5; tentative D call: TRBD1 (5 bases). Germline CDR1 SGHRS, CDR2 YFSETQ. Trimming cost V 4 bases and J 2 bases, with 12 bases left between them. The CDR3 has 14 residues. In DNA form, the CDR3 reads TGCGCCAGCAGCCCGATTGGGGCGCAAGAGACCCAGTACTTC. As protein: CASSPIGAQETQYF.

The gene calls are TRBV28 and TRBJ2-1; 9 bases agree with TRBD1. Germline V gives CDR1 MDHEN, CDR2 SYDVKM. CDR3 length equals 15 residues. Losses at the gene ends were 2 bases for V and 6 bases for J; bases not matched to a gene: 5. The CDR3 DNA sequence: TGTGCCAGCAGTTTACCAGGGACAGGGAGCAATGAGCAGTTCTTC. Translating it yields CASSLPGTGSNEQFF. Variable domain in full (rest from reference TRBV28 and TRBJ2-1): DVKVTQSSRYLVKRTGEKVFLECVQDMDHENMFWYRQDPGLGLRLIYFSYDVKMKEKGDIPEGYSVSREKKERFSLILESASTNQTSMYLCASSLPGTGSNEQFFGPGTRLTVL.

The chain recombines TRBV10-3 with TRBJ1-1, with 11 bases aligning to TRBD1. With V trimmed by 4 bases and J by 3 bases, 4 bases remained unmatched. This CDR3 has 15 amino acids. Germline V CDR1 and CDR2: ENHRY, SYGVKD. CDR3 coding DNA: TGTGCCATCAGTGGCCGGGACAGGGGGGACACTGAAGCTTTCTTT. Translated: CAISGRDRGDTEAFF.

V is TRBV6-5 and J is TRBJ1-2; D is uncertain. This CDR3 has 14 residues. Germline loops: CDR1 MNHEY, CDR2 SVGAGI. Trimming took off 4 bases at V and 1 base at J, with 10 bases between the two ends. The CDR3 DNA sequence: TGTGCCAGCAGTTCACACCTCTTTAACTATGGCTACACCTTC. Its translation: CASSSHLFNYGYTF.

The table lists this clone with a count of one. The chain joins TRBV5-6 to TRBJ2-1; 13 nucleotides agree with TRBD2. V shed 7 bases, J shed 2 bases, and the junction held 6 bases outside the gene matches. Germline CDR1 SGHDT, CDR2 YYEEEE. The CDR3 is 16 residues long. For the CDR3, the DNA is TGTGCCAGCTCGGGACTAGCGGGGAGAACCTACAATGAGCAGTTCTTC. It is translated as CASSGLAGRTYNEQFF.